The 11 T cell receptor beta chains below come from one sample, sequenced in a study of blood T cell repertoires in COVID-19. TCRdb's copy holds only in-frame clones and misses some; the assay was immunoSEQ multiplex PCR. Of some 120,000 clones listed, 81% are singletons. The specimen sequenced was peripheral blood. The receptors originated from a man between 25 and 39 years old with COVID-19, enrolled during active disease.

The rearrangement links TRBV11-3 to TRBJ2-5; 8 positions agree with TRBD1. The CDR3 covers 15 residues. V gave up 1 base and J gave up 4 bases; unmatched junction bases: 5. Germline assignment: CDR1 SGHNT and CDR2 YENEEA. CDR3 DNA sequence: TGTGCCAGCAGCTTAGTCGGCAGGGGGCTAGAGACCCAGTACTTC. It translates to CASSLVGRGLETQYF.

The J gene is TRBJ2-1, the V gene TRBV6-6; 11 bases are a match to TRBD2. Germline loops: CDR1 MNHNY, CDR2 SVGAGI (reference sequence). This CDR3 is built from 16 residues. V trimming: 2 bases; J trimming: 9 bases; junction bases outside the gene matches: 9. The CDR3 is CASSYTSGSMGGEQFF. As DNA, the CDR3 is TGTGCCAGCAGTTACACTAGCGGGAGCATGGGTGGTGAGCAGTTCTTC.

This rearrangement joins TRBV7-3 to TRBJ2-7, with 12 bases fitting TRBD1. Trimming cost V 4 bases and J 7 bases; bases outside gene matches: 5. CDR3 size: 14 residues. Germline-derived CDR1 and CDR2 are SGHTA and FQGTGA. The chain's CDR3 is CASSSGQGASEQYF. In nucleotides, the CDR3 is TGTGCCAGCAGCTCGGGACAGGGGGCAAGTGAGCAGTACTTC.

The chain combines TRBV19 with TRBJ1-3, with D possibly matching TRBD1 (6 bases). Germline CDR1 is LNHDA and CDR2 is SQIVND (reference sequence). The CDR3 spans 15 residues. V lost 6 bases and J 4 bases, leaving 16 bases between the germline ends. The CDR3 DNA is TGTGCCAGTAGGCTCTCAAGGGGGTTCGGAAACACCATATATTTT. Its translation: CASRLSRGFGNTIYF.

This rearrangement joins TRBV6-5 to TRBJ1-3; D is perhaps TRBD1 (5 bases). Trimming cost V 6 bases and J 2 bases, with 11 bases left between them. CDR1 and CDR2 (germline): MNHEY, SVGAGI. The CDR3 loop spans 14 amino acids. CDR3 residues: CASSRGVAGNTIYF. CDR3 nucleotides: TGTGCCAGCAGCCGGGGGGTCGCTGGAAACACCATATATTTT.

This chain links TRBV6-6 with TRBJ2-3, with TRBD1 as a possible D gene (6 bases). This CDR3 region has 14 residues. CDR1 is MNHNY and CDR2 is SVGAGI in the germline V gene (reference sequence). The V gene lost 6 bases and the J gene lost 0 bases, with 10 bases spanning the gap. The CDR3 here is CASSLDRSTDTQYF. The CDR3 DNA is TGTGCCAGCAGCTTAGACAGGAGCACAGATACGCAGTATTTT.

The chain joins TRBV9 to TRBJ1-1, with 10 bases that match TRBD1. The CDR3 length is 15 residues. After removal of 3 bases from V and 9 bases from J, the junction contained 11 bases not matched to a gene. From germline, CDR1 is SGDLS and CDR2 YYNGEE. Here the CDR3 DNA reads TGTGCCAGCAGCGAGACGGGACAGGGGACGCCTCAAGCTTTCTTT. Encoded protein: CASSETGQGTPQAFF.

The chain links TRBV5-1 to TRBJ1-2; D gene uncertain. The ends were cut back, 0 bases at V and 3 bases at J, with 6 bases in the middle. Germline CDR1 reads SGHRS; CDR2 reads YFSETQ. This CDR3 spans 13 amino acids. This CDR3 reads CASSLDVDYGYTF. DNA for the CDR3: TGCGCCAGCAGCTTGGATGTCGACTATGGCTACACCTTC. Together with reference TRBV5-1 and TRBJ1-2, the CDR3 gives the full variable domain: KAGVTQTPRYLIKTRGQQVTLSCSPISGHRSVSWYQQTPGQGLQFLFEYFSETQRNKGNFPGRFSGRQFSNSRSEMNVSTLELGDSALYLCASSLDVDYGYTFGSGTRLTVV.

The CDR3 nucleotides read TGTGCCAGCAGCCCCGGGACAGGGAGTTGGGAGCAGTACTTC. It translates to CASSPGTGSWEQYF. The V and J genes are TRBV5-4 and TRBJ2-7; 9 nucleotides line up with TRBD1. V shed 4 bases, J shed 7 bases, and the junction held 9 bases outside the gene matches. CDR1 is SGHNT and CDR2 is YYREEE in the germline V gene (reference sequence). This CDR3 spans 14 amino acids. The full variable domain, with the rest looked up from reference TRBV5-4 and TRBJ2-7, is ETGVTQSPTHLIKTRGQQVTLRCSSQSGHNTVSWYQQALGQGPQFIFQYYREEENGRGNFPPRFSGLQFPNYSSELNVNALELDDSALYLCASSPGTGSWEQYFGPGTRLTVT.

This clone has a single count. As DNA, the CDR3 is TGTGCCAGCAGCCCACAGGGGGGCGGGTTCGAGCAGTACTTC. Residues: CASSPQGGGFEQYF. V usage is TRBV9 and J usage is TRBJ2-7, with TRBD1 identical over 8 bases. The CDR3 totals 14 residues. J gave up 6 bases and V 4 bases, and 9 bases lay outside the gene matches. The germline V gene has CDR1 SGDLS and CDR2 YYNGEE.

The chain has TRBV4-1 and TRBJ2-7, with TRBD2 matching over 13 bases. The CDR3 extends over 16 amino acids. V lost 4 bases and J lost 4; bases outside the gene matches: 7. Germline V gene lookup returns CDR1 MGHRA and CDR2 YSYEKL. The CDR3 loop reads CASSPGLAGVGYEQYF. CDR3 DNA sequence: TGCGCCAGCAGCCCCGGACTAGCGGGAGTAGGGTACGAGCAGTACTTC.